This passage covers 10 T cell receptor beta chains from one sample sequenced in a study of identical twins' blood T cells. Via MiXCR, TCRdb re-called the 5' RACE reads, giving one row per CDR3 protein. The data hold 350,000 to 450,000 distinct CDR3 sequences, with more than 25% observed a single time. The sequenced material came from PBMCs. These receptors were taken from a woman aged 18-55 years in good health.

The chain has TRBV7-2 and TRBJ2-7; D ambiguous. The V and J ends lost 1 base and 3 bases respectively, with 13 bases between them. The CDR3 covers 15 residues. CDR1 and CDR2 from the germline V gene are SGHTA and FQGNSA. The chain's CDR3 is CASSLGPSQSYEQYF. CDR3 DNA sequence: TGTGCCAGCAGCTTAGGGCCCAGCCAGAGCTACGAGCAGTACTTC.

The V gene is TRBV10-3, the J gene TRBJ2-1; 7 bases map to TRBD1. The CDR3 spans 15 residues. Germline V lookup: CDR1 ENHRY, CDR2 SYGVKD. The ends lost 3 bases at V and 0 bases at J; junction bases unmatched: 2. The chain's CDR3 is CAISDPGGSYNEQFF. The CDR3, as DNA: TGTGCCATCAGTGATCCAGGGGGCTCCTACAATGAGCAGTTCTTC.

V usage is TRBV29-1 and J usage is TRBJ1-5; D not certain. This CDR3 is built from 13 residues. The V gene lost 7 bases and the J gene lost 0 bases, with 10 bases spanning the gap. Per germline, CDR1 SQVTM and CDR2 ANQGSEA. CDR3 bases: TGCAGCGGGACGGGAGGTAGCAATCAGCCCCAGCATTTT. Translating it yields CSGTGGSNQPQHF. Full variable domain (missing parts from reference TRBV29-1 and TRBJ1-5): SAVISQKPSRDICQRGTSLTIQCQVDSQVTMMFWYRQQPGQSLTLIATANQGSEATYESGFVIDKFPISRPNLTFSTLTVSNMSPEDSSIYLCSGTGGSNQPQHFGDGTRLSIL.

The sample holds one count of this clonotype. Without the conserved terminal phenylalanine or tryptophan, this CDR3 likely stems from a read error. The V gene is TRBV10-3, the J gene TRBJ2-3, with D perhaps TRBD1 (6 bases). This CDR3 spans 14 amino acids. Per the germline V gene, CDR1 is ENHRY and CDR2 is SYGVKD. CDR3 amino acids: CAVHRDKSTDTQYL. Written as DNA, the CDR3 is TGTGCCGTCCACCGGGACAAAAGCACGGATACGCAGTATCTT.

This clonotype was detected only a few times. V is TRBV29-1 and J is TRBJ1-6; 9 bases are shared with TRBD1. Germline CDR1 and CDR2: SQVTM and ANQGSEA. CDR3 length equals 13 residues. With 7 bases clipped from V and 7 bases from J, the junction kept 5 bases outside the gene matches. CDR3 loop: CSAQGARNSPLHF. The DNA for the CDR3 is TGCAGCGCACAGGGGGCGCGAAATTCACCCCTCCACTTT.

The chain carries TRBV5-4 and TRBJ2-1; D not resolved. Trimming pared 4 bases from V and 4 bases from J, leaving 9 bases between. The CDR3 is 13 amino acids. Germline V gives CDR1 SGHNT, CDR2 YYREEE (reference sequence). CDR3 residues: CASSIDRYNEQFF. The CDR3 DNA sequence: TGTGCCAGCAGCATCGACCGTTACAATGAGCAGTTCTTC. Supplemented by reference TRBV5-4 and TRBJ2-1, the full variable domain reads ETGVTQSPTHLIKTRGQQVTLRCSSQSGHNTVSWYQQALGQGPQFIFQYYREEENGRGNFPPRFSGLQFPNYSSELNVNALELDDSALYLCASSIDRYNEQFFGPGTRLTVL.

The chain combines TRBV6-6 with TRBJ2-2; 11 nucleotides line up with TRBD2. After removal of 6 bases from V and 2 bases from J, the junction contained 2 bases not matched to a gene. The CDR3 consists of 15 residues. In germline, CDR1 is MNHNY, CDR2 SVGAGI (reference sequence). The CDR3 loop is CASRLAGVNTGELFF. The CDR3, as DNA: TGTGCCAGCAGACTAGCGGGAGTCAACACCGGGGAGCTGTTTTTT.

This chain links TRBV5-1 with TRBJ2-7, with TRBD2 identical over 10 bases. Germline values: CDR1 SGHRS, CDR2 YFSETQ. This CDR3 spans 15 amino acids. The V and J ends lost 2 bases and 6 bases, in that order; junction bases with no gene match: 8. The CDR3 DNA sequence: TGCGCCAGCAGCTTAGGGGGACTAGCGCGTCTCGAGCAGTACTTC. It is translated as CASSLGGLARLEQYF.

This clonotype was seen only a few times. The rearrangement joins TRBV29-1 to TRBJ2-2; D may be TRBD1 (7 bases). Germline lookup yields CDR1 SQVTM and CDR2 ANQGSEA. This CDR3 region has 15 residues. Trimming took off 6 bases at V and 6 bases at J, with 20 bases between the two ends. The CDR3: CSVQTRAGGPGELFF. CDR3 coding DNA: TGCAGCGTACAGACCCGGGCAGGGGGGCCCGGGGAGCTGTTTTTT.

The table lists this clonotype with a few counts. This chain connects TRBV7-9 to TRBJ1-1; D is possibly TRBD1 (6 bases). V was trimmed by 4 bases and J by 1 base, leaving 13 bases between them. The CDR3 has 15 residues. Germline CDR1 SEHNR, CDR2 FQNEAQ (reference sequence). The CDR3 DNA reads TGTGCCAGCAGCTCCGGACAGACCCAGAACACTGAAGCTTTCTTT. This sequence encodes CASSSGQTQNTEAFF.